Given below is one TCR beta chain in context. Its antigen remains unidentified. Primers: 60 Vbeta forward and 13 Jbeta reverse. Some clones are missing from TCRdb's copy, which holds only in-frame ones; the method was immunoSEQ multiplex PCR. The sample's table shows 120,000 to 150,000 clones. With 0 bases removed from V and 8 bases from J, the gap between germline ends came to 15 bases. Per the germline V gene, CDR1 is SGHRS and CDR2 is YFSETQ. This CDR3 has 15 residues. The data stem from a study of cytomegalovirus exposure and HLA in healthy donors. General study findings and limits: Among the most significant clusters, several appeared linked to common viral pathogens in a later analysis.

The chain uses TRBV5-1 and TRBJ2-1; D possibly corresponds to TRBD1 (5 bases). The sample taken for sequencing was PBMCs. This sequence originates from a woman aged 18-29 years in good health and CMV-seronegative. This CDR3 reads CASSLGQLRVYEQFF. CDR3 sequence (DNA): TGCGCCAGCAGCTTGGGACAGCTTAGGGTATATGAGCAGTTCTTC. Full variable domain (remainder filled in from reference TRBV5-1 and TRBJ2-1): KAGVTQTPRYLIKTRGQQVTLSCSPISGHRSVSWYQQTPGQGLQFLFEYFSETQRNKGNFPGRFSGRQFSNSRSEMNVSTLELGDSALYLCASSLGQLRVYEQFFGPGTRLTVL.